This TCR beta chain derives from a study of Ad26.COV2.S vaccination and SARS-CoV-2 variants. Study details: Once or twice, 56 days apart, Ad26.COV2.S was delivered intramuscularly.

Study conclusions and caveats: Vaccinees reportedly had broad spike-specific CD8+ and CD4+ T cell responses.

The length of the CDR3 is 16 residues. V lost 3 bases and J lost 4, with 15 bases in between. Germline V gives CDR1 MNHEY, CDR2 SVGAGI. This sample's treatment: 19 received Ad26.COV2.S at low or high dose, single or two shots; roughly five received placebo; per-sample allocation not given. Each sample was drawn 63 days after the first injection (of vaccine or placebo). Recruitment in Boston yielded a donor of adult age, 18-55 years. Expression of Wuhan-strain SARS-CoV-2 spike came from the Ad26 vector that formed the vaccine. In the case of this clone: Its matching antigen is unknown.

Sequenced by immunoSEQ multiplex PCR; TCRdb stores in-frame clones only, minus some. This table has around 400,000 clones, over 75% appearing once. This rearrangement joins TRBV6-5 to TRBJ2-2; D gene uncertain. The sequence was obtained from a person aged 18-60 years who received the Ad26.COV2.S COVID-19 vaccine or a placebo. The sample in question was peripheral blood, obtained in a trial of Ad26.COV2.S vaccine versus placebo. CDR3 bases: TGTGCCAGCAGTTATTCAGACTGGTCAGGCACCGGGGAGCTGTTTTTT. This translates into CASSYSDWSGTGELFF.